A single sample is the source of the 20 T cell receptor beta chains below, sequenced in a study of blood T cell repertoires in COVID-19. Data came from immunoSEQ multiplex PCR; TCRdb stores just in-frame clones and leaves some out. The sample yields 400,000 to 500,000 clones, about 88% seen once. Sequencing was carried out using PBMCs or T cells enriched from blood (not recorded which). The receptors come from a young woman who had been exposed to COVID-19.

This sequence joins TRBV19 and TRBJ2-5; 8 bases align to TRBD1. The V gene's germline CDR1 is LNHDA and CDR2 SQIVND (reference sequence). CDR3 length: 18 amino acids. The V segment lost 3 bases and the J segment 0 bases; nucleotides outside the gene matches: 12. CDR3 in DNA: TGTGCCAGTAGTATCTACGGGACAGGAGGAGGGAACCAAGAGACCCAGTACTTC. Residues: CASSIYGTGGGNQETQYF.

This rearrangement joins TRBV7-9 to TRBJ2-3; 7 bases align to TRBD1. V gave up 5 bases and J gave up 4 bases; unmatched junction bases: 12. The CDR3 loop spans 16 amino acids. The germline CDR1 and CDR2 sequences are SEHNR and FQNEAQ (reference sequence). Here the CDR3 DNA reads TGTGCCAGCAGCCGTACAGGGGCCTCGTTTGCAGATACGCAGTATTTT. Translated: CASSRTGASFADTQYF.

The chain joins TRBV29-1 to TRBJ2-3; D unclear. V lost 5 bases to trimming and J lost 6 bases, with 21 bases between them. The CDR3 spans 15 residues. The germline CDR1 and CDR2 sequences are SQVTM and ANQGSEA. The CDR3: CSVTSQALFSDTQYF. In DNA, the CDR3 is TGCAGCGTTACCTCCCAGGCTCTTTTCTCGGATACGCAGTATTTT.

The chain couples TRBV15 to TRBJ1-2, with D uncertain. The CDR3 totals 15 residues. The germline CDR1 and CDR2 sequences are LNHNV and YYDKDF (reference sequence). V lost 0 bases, J lost 1 base, and 9 bases lay in between. CDR3 nucleotides: TGTGCCACCAGCAGAGACGGACTGGGTAACTATGGCTACACCTTC. Protein sequence: CATSRDGLGNYGYTF.

The V and J genes are TRBV15 and TRBJ1-2, with 7 bases lining up with TRBD1. Looked up from germline, CDR1 is LNHNV and CDR2 is YYDKDF (reference sequence). The V and J ends lost 0 bases and 2 bases, in that order; junction bases with no gene match: 6. This CDR3 spans 16 amino acids. CDR3 nucleotide sequence: TGTGCCACCAGCAGAGAGACGGGACAGTCGAACTATGGCTACACCTTC. It specifies CATSRETGQSNYGYTF.

As for this clone: The sample holds other DNA sequences that translate to the same CDR3. The chain employs TRBV5-1 and TRBJ2-7; 8 nucleotides agree with TRBD1. The V segment lost 1 base and the J segment 4 bases; nucleotides outside the gene matches: 4. The CDR3 length is 14 residues. CDR1 and CDR2 (germline): SGHRS, YFSETQ. The CDR3 DNA is TGCGCCAGCAGCTTGACAGGGGGAAAATACGAGCAGTACTTC. The encoded protein is CASSLTGGKYEQYF.

The gene calls are TRBV28 and TRBJ1-4; the D gene is possibly TRBD1 (6 bases). In germline, CDR1 is MDHEN, CDR2 SYDVKM. The CDR3 totals 13 residues. Trimming took off 6 bases at V and 10 bases at J, with 15 bases between the two ends. The CDR3 nucleotides are TGTGCCAGCAGCTTGACAGGCTGGGGAAAACTGTTTTTT. This translates into CASSLTGWGKLFF.

This chain links TRBV5-4 with TRBJ2-2, with TRBD1 identical over 8 bases. After removal of 4 bases from V and 4 bases from J, the junction contained 6 bases not matched to a gene. CDR3 length: 15 residues. Looked up from germline, CDR1 is SGHNT and CDR2 is YYREEE (reference sequence). This CDR3 is CASSEMDRVTGELFF. For the CDR3, the DNA is TGTGCCAGCAGCGAAATGGACAGGGTCACCGGGGAGCTGTTTTTT. The full variable domain, in which reference TRBV5-4 and TRBJ2-2 provide the parts outside the CDR3, is ETGVTQSPTHLIKTRGQQVTLRCSSQSGHNTVSWYQQALGQGPQFIFQYYREEENGRGNFPPRFSGLQFPNYSSELNVNALELDDSALYLCASSEMDRVTGELFFGEGSRLTVL.

V and J are TRBV19 and TRBJ2-7; tentatively, D is TRBD2 (6 bases). From germline, CDR1 is LNHDA and CDR2 SQIVND (reference sequence). Trimming took 4 bases from V and 1 from J, leaving 11 bases between them. The CDR3 consists of 14 residues. In nucleotides, the CDR3 is TGTGCCAGTAGTACTCTGGGGGGTTCCTACGAGCAGTACTTC. Protein sequence: CASSTLGGSYEQYF.

The CDR3 protein is CASSLAGGGTPVGGYTF. CDR3 bases: TGTGCCAGCAGTTTAGCGGGGGGGGGCACCCCGGTAGGTGGCTACACCTTC. The chain carries TRBV28 and TRBJ1-2; a possible D gene is TRBD1 (6 bases). Germline lookup yields CDR1 MDHEN and CDR2 SYDVKM. The CDR3 is 17 residues long. The V and J ends lost 2 bases and 7 bases respectively, with 23 bases between them.

This chain uses TRBV13 with TRBJ1-1, with a tentative D call TRBD1 (5 bases). The CDR3 extends over 14 amino acids. Trimming pared 3 bases from V and 1 base from J, leaving 9 bases between. Germline values: CDR1 PRHDT, CDR2 FYEKMQ (reference sequence). The CDR3 here is CASSFRVGNTEAFF. The CDR3 DNA reads TGTGCCAGCAGCTTCAGGGTTGGGAACACTGAAGCTTTCTTT.

V and J are TRBV7-9 and TRBJ1-2, with 10 nucleotides matching TRBD1. CDR3 length: 15 residues. Germline V gene sequence: CDR1 SEHNR, CDR2 FQNEAQ (reference sequence). Trimming cost V 5 bases and J 1 base; bases outside gene matches: 4. The CDR3 loop reads CASSPGQGDNYGYTF. The CDR3 nucleotides are TGTGCCAGCAGCCCCGGACAGGGGGATAACTATGGCTACACCTTC.

As to this clone: At the DNA level, this CDR3 is encoded by other sequences in the same sample as well. The CDR3 region is CAFAGGSGNTIYF. The CDR3, as DNA: TGTGCTTTTGCGGGGGGCTCTGGAAACACCATATATTTT. The genes are TRBV30 and TRBJ1-3; weak D call: TRBD1 (5 bases). CDR3 size: 13 residues. Germline V lookup: CDR1 GTSNPN, CDR2 SVGIG (reference sequence).

This chain links TRBV28 with TRBJ1-5, with 8 bases identical to TRBD1. CDR1 and CDR2 (germline): MDHEN, SYDVKM. The V segment lost 6 bases and the J segment 4 bases; nucleotides outside the gene matches: 8. This CDR3 comprises 15 residues. The CDR3, as DNA: TGTGCCAGCAGACTGACAGGGGTCGTTAATCAGCCCCAGCATTTT. Its translation: CASRLTGVVNQPQHF.

The rearrangement joins TRBV6-1 to TRBJ2-7, with 11 positions matching TRBD2. The length of the CDR3 is 16 residues. The germline V gene has CDR1 MNHNS and CDR2 SASEGT. V lost 3 bases to trimming and J lost 4 bases; unmatched junction nucleotides: 8. In DNA form, the CDR3 reads TGTGCCAGCAGTGATTTGGAGGCTAGCGGGGGGTACGAGCAGTACTTC. It is translated as CASSDLEASGGYEQYF.

The chain carries TRBV4-3 and TRBJ1-2; D is unresolved. V dropped 4 bases and J dropped 6 bases, with 15 bases sitting between them. The CDR3 loop spans 14 amino acids. Per the germline V gene, CDR1 is LGHNA and CDR2 is YSLEER. The CDR3 region has the DNA TGCGCCAGCAGCCCCCTGGAGGTCGGACATGGCTACACCTTC. Translated: CASSPLEVGHGYTF.

The rearrangement joins TRBV28 to TRBJ2-7, with D unresolved. Trimming stripped 5 bases from V and 0 bases from J, with 11 bases between. The CDR3 is made up of 14 amino acids. Germline V lookup: CDR1 MDHEN, CDR2 SYDVKM. The chain's CDR3 is CASSTNPNSYEQYF. The CDR3 region has the DNA TGTGCCAGCAGTACTAACCCGAACTCCTACGAGCAGTACTTC.

This chain joins TRBV5-1 and TRBJ1-2; D may be TRBD1 (6 bases). The CDR3 totals 13 residues. V lost 4 bases, J lost 4 bases, and 11 bases lay in between. The germline CDR1 and CDR2 sequences are SGHRS and YFSETQ. CDR3 in amino acids: CASSLETGYGYTF. The DNA of the CDR3 is TGCGCCAGCAGCCTTGAGACAGGCTATGGCTACACCTTC.

This clone came up once. The chain recombines TRBV24-1 with TRBJ2-7; 7 bases agree with TRBD2. This CDR3 has 12 amino acids. CDR1 KGHDR and CDR2 SFDVKD come from the germline V gene. With V trimmed by 5 bases and J by 4 bases, 1 base remained unmatched. CDR3 nucleotide sequence: TGTGCCACCAGTGCTAGCGGTTACGAGCAGTACTTC. Translated: CATSASGYEQYF.

This chain joins TRBV6-5 and TRBJ1-2; D gene uncertain. From germline, CDR1 is MNHEY and CDR2 SVGAGI. This CDR3 region has 14 residues. Trimming removed 7 bases from V and 8 bases from J, with 20 bases in between. This chain's CDR3 is CASTKADRLGGYTF. The CDR3 DNA sequence: TGTGCCAGCACCAAAGCGGACCGCCTAGGGGGCTACACCTTC.